This T cell receptor beta chain was profiled in a study of shared clonotypes between healthy human individuals. Germline CDR1 is MDHEN and CDR2 is SYDVKM. This CDR3 spans 15 amino acids. V dropped 6 bases and J dropped 0 bases, with 11 bases sitting between them. The protocol was immunoSEQ multiplex PCR, while the TCRdb copy is restricted to in-frame clones and leaves out a portion. The sample lists fewer than 700,000 clones; 90% to 95% were seen once. Naive-designated CD8 cells lacked CD45RO, were positively enriched for CCR7, and omitted terminally differentiated effector memory CD45RA+ cells. This clonotype was obtained from a woman aged 25 to 39 in good health. V usage is TRBV28 and J usage is TRBJ1-4; no definite D call. Sequencing was carried out using naive CD8+ T cells sorted from blood. The CDR3 sequence: CASSSTWTTNEKLFF. In nucleotides, the CDR3 is TGTGCCAGCAGCTCAACATGGACAACTAATGAAAAACTGTTTTTT.